The 8 T cell receptor beta chains reported below all come from one sample, sequenced in a study of T cell repertoires in cytomegalovirus infection. One entry per CDR3 protein, called by TCRdb with MiXCR from the reads. The sample contains a few hundred thousand distinct CDR3 sequences, under 20% of which appear only once. Sequencing used PBMCs. The receptor source for this set is a human donor in good health (CMV status not recorded). Some clones in this sample may be carry-over from other donors' samples.

This clonotype showed up many times. This chain connects TRBV7-9 to TRBJ2-7; tentatively, D is TRBD1 or TRBD2 (5 bases each). The CDR3 contains 16 residues. Germline V gene sequence: CDR1 SEHNR, CDR2 FQNEAQ (reference sequence). Trimming pared 3 bases from V and 3 bases from J, leaving 18 bases between. The CDR3 loop reads CASSFRAGTGDYEQYF. The CDR3 DNA is TGTGCCAGCAGCTTTAGGGCAGGGACCGGAGACTACGAGCAGTACTTC.

This clonotype showed up many times. The gene calls are TRBV12-5 and TRBJ1-1; 11 nucleotides agree with TRBD1. CDR1 is LGHNT, CDR2 FRNRAP, per germline. V gave up 6 bases and J gave up 4 bases; unmatched junction bases: 4. This CDR3 spans 14 amino acids. The CDR3 nucleotides are TGTGCTAGTGGCCTGGGACAGGGGGTCACTGAAGCTTTCTTT. It encodes CASGLGQGVTEAFF.

Many counts were recorded for this clonotype. V is TRBV7-6 and J is TRBJ2-3; 11 positions agree with TRBD2. The CDR3 runs to 16 residues. J gave up 3 bases and V 2 bases, and 4 bases lay outside the gene matches. Per germline, CDR1 SGHVS and CDR2 FNYEAQ. As DNA, the CDR3 is TGTGCCAGCAGCTTACCTAGCGGGGGGACGACAGATACGCAGTATTTT. Encoded protein: CASSLPSGGTTDTQYF.

Points on this clonotype: A read error may explain this, as a much larger clone is one base away. Given the absence of the conserved phenylalanine or tryptophan at the CDR3 end, a read error is likely. The chain combines TRBV7-2 with TRBJ2-2; D unclear. CDR1 SGHTA and CDR2 FQGNSA come from the germline V gene. The CDR3 is 13 amino acids. Trimming left V 5 bases short and J 6 bases short, with 10 bases between. CDR3 bases: TGTGCCAGCAGCCAAACCATCGCCGGGGAGCTGTTTCTT. Translated: CASSQTIAGELFL.

In this sample, this clonotype turned up a few times. The genes are TRBV7-2 and TRBJ1-2; 7 bases map to TRBD1. There are 15 residues in the CDR3. The junction had 7 bases not matched to a gene; V was cut back by 4 bases and J by 2 bases. Germline V CDR1 and CDR2: SGHTA, FQGNSA. The CDR3, as DNA: TGTGCCAGCAGCTCCACCGGGACAGAGAACTATGGCTACACCTTC. It codes for CASSSTGTENYGYTF.

This chain connects TRBV15 to TRBJ2-7; D is possibly TRBD1 (5 bases). V was shortened by 0 bases and J by 3 bases, with 15 bases between the two germline ends. CDR1 and CDR2 from the germline V gene are LNHNV and YYDKDF (reference sequence). The CDR3 extends over 16 amino acids. The CDR3 is CATSREPGRTFYEQYF. CDR3 coding DNA: TGTGCCACCAGCAGAGAGCCAGGGCGTACTTTCTACGAGCAGTACTTC.

This clonotype came up a few times. The chain recombines TRBV5-4 with TRBJ2-7; TRBD2 matches at 9 bases. The CDR3 has 14 amino acids. Germline CDR1 reads SGHNT; CDR2 reads YYREEE (reference sequence). J was trimmed by 3 bases and V by 5 bases; bases with no gene match: 6. The CDR3 loop reads CASSSGTSSYEQYF. The CDR3, as DNA: TGTGCCAGCAGTTCCGGGACTAGCAGCTACGAGCAGTACTTC.

The chain has TRBV20-1 and TRBJ1-3; 9 bases align to TRBD1. Looked up from germline, CDR1 is DFQATT and CDR2 is SNEGSKA (reference sequence). V lost 2 bases and J lost 7; bases outside the gene matches: 6. The CDR3 totals 14 residues. Here the CDR3 DNA reads TGCAGTGCTAGACCGGGACAGGGTGTCAACACCATATATTTT. Translated, it gives CSARPGQGVNTIYF.